This TCR beta chain was observed in a study of cytomegalovirus exposure and HLA in healthy donors. Study-level findings and limits: Reports state that TCR beta sequences accurately predicted most subjects' HLA-A and HLA-B alleles.

A word on this clone: Its antigen is currently unknown.

The CDR3 is 14 residues long. Germline CDR1 and CDR2: MNHNS and SASEGT. The junction had 8 bases not matched to a gene; V was cut back by 5 bases and J by 6 bases. The PCR used 60 Vbeta and 13 Jbeta primers. Sequenced by immunoSEQ multiplex PCR; TCRdb stores in-frame clones only, minus some. The data show around 200,000 clones, 75% to 85% seen once. Sequencing was done on a sample of PBMCs. The chain is built from TRBV6-1 and TRBJ2-3; the match to TRBD1 covers 7 bases. This clonotype originated in a girl aged 2-10 years in good health and CMV-seropositive. The CDR3 is CASSWVRQGDTQYF. The CDR3 DNA follows: TGTGCCAGCAGTTGGGTAAGACAGGGCGATACGCAGTATTTT.